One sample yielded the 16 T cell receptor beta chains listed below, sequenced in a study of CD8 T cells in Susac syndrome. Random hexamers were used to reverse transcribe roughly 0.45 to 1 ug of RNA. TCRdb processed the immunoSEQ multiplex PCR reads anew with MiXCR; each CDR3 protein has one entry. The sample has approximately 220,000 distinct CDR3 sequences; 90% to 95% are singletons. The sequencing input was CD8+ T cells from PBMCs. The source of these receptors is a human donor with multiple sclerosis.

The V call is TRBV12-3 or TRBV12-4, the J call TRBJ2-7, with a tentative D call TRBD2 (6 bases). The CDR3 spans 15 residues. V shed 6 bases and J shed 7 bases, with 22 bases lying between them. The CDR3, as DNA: TGTGCCAGCAGCGCCGCCCGCGGCGAAGCGGGTGAGCAGTACTTC. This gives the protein CASSAARGEAGEQYF.

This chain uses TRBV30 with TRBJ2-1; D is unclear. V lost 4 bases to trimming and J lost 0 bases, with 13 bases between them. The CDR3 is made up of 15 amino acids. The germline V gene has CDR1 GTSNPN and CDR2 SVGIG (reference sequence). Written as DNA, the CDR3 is TGTGCCTGGACTACGGCCCCCAGCTCCTACAATGAGCAGTTCTTC. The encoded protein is CAWTTAPSSYNEQFF. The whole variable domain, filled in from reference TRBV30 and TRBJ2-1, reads SQTIHQWPATLVQPVGSPLSLECTVEGTSNPNLYWYRQAAGRGLQLLFYSVGIGQISSEVPQNLSASRPQDRQFILSSKKLLLSDSGFYLCAWTTAPSSYNEQFFGPGTRLTVL.

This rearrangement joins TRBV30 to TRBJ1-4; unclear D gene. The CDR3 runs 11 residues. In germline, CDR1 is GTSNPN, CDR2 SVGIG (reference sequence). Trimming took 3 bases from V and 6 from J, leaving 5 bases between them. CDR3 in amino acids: CAWSSDEKLFF. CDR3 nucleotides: TGTGCCTGGAGCTCGGATGAAAAACTGTTTTTT. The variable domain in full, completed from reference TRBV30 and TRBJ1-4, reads SQTIHQWPATLVQPVGSPLSLECTVEGTSNPNLYWYRQAAGRGLQLLFYSVGIGQISSEVPQNLSASRPQDRQFILSSKKLLLSDSGFYLCAWSSDEKLFFGSGTQLSVL.

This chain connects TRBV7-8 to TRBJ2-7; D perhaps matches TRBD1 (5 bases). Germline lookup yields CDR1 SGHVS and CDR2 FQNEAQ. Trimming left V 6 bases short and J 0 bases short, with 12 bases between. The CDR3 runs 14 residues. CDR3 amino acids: CASSPGISSYEQYF. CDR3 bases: TGTGCCAGCAGTCCAGGGATAAGCTCCTACGAGCAGTACTTC.

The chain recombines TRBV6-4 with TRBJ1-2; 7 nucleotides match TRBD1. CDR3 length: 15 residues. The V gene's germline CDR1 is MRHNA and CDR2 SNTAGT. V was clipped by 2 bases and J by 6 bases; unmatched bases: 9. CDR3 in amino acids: CASSDRPGGLDGYTF. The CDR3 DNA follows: TGTGCCAGCAGTGACAGGCCAGGGGGTTTGGATGGCTACACCTTC.

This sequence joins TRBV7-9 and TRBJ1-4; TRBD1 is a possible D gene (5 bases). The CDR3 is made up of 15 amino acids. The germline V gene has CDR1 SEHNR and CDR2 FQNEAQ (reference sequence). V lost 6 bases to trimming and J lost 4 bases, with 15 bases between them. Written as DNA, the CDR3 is TGTGCCAGCAGGGCCGGGGGTTGGGGTAATGAAAAACTGTTTTTT. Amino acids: CASRAGGWGNEKLFF.

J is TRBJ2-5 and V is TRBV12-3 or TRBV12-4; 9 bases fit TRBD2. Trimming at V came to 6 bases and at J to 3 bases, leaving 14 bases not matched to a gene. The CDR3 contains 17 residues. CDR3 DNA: TGTGCCAGCAGCCCCTTAGCGGGGGACGGGGGGAAAGAGACCCAGTACTTC. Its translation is CASSPLAGDGGKETQYF.

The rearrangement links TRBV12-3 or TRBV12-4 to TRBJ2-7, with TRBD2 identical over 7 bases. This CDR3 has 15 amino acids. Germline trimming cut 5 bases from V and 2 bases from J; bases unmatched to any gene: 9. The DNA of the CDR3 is TGTGCCAGCAGTGCTCCGGGCGGGAGCCCCTACGAGCAGTACTTC. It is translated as CASSAPGGSPYEQYF.

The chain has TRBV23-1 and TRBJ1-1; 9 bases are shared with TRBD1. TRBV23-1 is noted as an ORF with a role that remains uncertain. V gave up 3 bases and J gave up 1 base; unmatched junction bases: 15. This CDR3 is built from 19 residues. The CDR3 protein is CASSHLTGGPGRGNTEAFF. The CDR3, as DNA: TGCGCCAGCAGTCATCTCACAGGGGGCCCGGGGAGAGGGAACACTGAAGCTTTCTTT.

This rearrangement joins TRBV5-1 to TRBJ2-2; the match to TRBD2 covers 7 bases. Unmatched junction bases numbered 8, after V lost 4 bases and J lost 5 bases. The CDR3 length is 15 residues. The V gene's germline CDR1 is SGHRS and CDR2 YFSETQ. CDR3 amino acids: CASSAGDFLTGELFF. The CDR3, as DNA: TGCGCCAGCAGCGCGGGGGACTTCCTAACCGGGGAGCTGTTTTTT.

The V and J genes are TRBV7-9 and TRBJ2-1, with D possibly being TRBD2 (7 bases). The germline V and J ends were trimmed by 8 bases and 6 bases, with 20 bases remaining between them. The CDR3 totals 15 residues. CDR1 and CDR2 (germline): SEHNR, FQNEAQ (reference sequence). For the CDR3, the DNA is TGTGCCAGCCTAGGGGGGGCGGGGGACCTCAATGAGCAGTTCTTC. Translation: CASLGGAGDLNEQFF.

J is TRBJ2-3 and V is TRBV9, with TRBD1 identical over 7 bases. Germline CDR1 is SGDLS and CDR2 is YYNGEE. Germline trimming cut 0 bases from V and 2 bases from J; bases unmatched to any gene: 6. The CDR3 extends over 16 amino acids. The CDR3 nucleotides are TGTGCCAGCAGCGTAGCTAGACAGGGTCCCACAGATACGCAGTATTTT. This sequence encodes CASSVARQGPTDTQYF.

As DNA, the CDR3 is TGTGCCAGCAGCCCTGTTCCTAGCACAGATACGCAGTATTTT. This translates into CASSPVPSTDTQYF. The rearrangement joins TRBV7-9 to TRBJ2-3; no firm D call. Germline loops: CDR1 SEHNR, CDR2 FQNEAQ (reference sequence). V lost 5 bases and J lost 0, with 9 bases in between. The CDR3 length is 14 residues.

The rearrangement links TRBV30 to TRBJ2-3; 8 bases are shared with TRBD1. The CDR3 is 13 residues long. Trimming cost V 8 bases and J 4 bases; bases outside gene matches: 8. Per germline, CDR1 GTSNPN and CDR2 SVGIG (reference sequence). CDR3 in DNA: TGTGCCCTTTCAGGGGGCAAGCCAGATACGCAGTATTTT. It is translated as CALSGGKPDTQYF. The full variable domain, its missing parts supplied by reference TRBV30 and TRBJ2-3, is SQTIHQWPATLVQPVGSPLSLECTVEGTSNPNLYWYRQAAGRGLQLLFYSVGIGQISSEVPQNLSASRPQDRQFILSSKKLLLSDSGFYLCALSGGKPDTQYFGPGTRLTVL.

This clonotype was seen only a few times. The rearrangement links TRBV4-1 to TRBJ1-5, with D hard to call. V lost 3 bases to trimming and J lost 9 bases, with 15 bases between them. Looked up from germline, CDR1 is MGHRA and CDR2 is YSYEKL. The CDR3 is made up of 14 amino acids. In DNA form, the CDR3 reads TGCGCCAGCAGCCAGGATGGACGGCAATCGCCCCAGCATTTT. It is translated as CASSQDGRQSPQHF.

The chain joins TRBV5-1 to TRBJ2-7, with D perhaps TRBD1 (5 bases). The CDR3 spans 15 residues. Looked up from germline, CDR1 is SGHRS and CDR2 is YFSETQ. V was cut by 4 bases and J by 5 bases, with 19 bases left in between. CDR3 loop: CASSGASQGTDEQYF. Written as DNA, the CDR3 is TGCGCCAGCAGCGGAGCGAGTCAGGGCACCGACGAGCAGTACTTC.